These T cell receptor beta chains were read from a single sample in a study of T cell responses to AZD1222 COVID-19 vaccine. Clones were read by immunoSEQ multiplex PCR, and TCRdb kept only the in-frame ones, dropping some. The repertoire has approximately 190,000 clones, around 90% of them found once; the top ten carry approximately 0.98%. Material: peripheral blood, obtained on day 0 of AZD1222 vaccination. These receptors came from an adult in good health. The CDR3 runs from the conserved cysteine through the conserved F or W.

V gene,J gene,CDR3 protein
TRBV6-6,TRBJ2-3,CASSSSGGGTDTQYF
TRBV19,TRBJ1-3,CASSQSRDRVITIYF
TRBV7-8,TRBJ1-1,CASSLVGKNTEAFF
TRBV9,TRBJ2-1,CASSPRGQGSYNEQFF
TRBV9,TRBJ2-3,CASSRAGLYTDTQYF
TRBV20-1,TRBJ2-7,CSASSRAKYEQYF
TRBV2,TRBJ2-5,CASSAWGLQETQYF
TRBV27,TRBJ2-7,CASSLGRPGQQTYEQYF
TRBV24-1,TRBJ1-5,CATSDSVGTGNQPQHF
TRBV7-2,TRBJ1-2,CASRSPGSDGYTF
TRBV7-9,TRBJ2-1,CASSPWGNEQFF
TRBV27,TRBJ2-7,CASSLSKIRGLYEQYF
TRBV18,TRBJ2-1,CASSPLNTSGRVDNEQFF
TRBV7-8,TRBJ2-1,CASSPPGLVPEQFF
TRBV25-1,TRBJ1-5,CASSDVWGNQPQHF
TRBV12-5,TRBJ1-1,CASGTGRGEAFF
TRBV7-9,TRBJ1-1,CASSLTGSGGEAFF
TRBV7-2,TRBJ1-2,CASSLRDRGRDYGYTF
TRBV29-1,TRBJ2-1,CSVVRQETHEQFF
TRBV10-3,TRBJ2-2,CAITPHQGQPPNTGELFF
TRBV14,TRBJ1-2,CASSLGTGGNYGYTF
TRBV5-4,TRBJ2-7,CASSPGLQSSYEQYF
TRBV2,TRBJ2-7,CASSSRAGYEQYF
TRBV19,TRBJ1-1,CASTPVPMNTEAFF
TRBV6-5,TRBJ1-1,CASTWGGSTEAFF
TRBV7-2,TRBJ2-3,CASSLERGVGTDTQYF
TRBV4-1,TRBJ1-3,CASSQDPKSGNTIYF
TRBV19,TRBJ1-5,CASSMESYSNQPQHF
TRBV4-2,TRBJ2-2,CASSQARPTSLNTGELFF
TRBV9,TRBJ1-6,CASSGNRGGSYNSPLHF
TRBV4-3,TRBJ1-1,CASSLGQVNTEAFF